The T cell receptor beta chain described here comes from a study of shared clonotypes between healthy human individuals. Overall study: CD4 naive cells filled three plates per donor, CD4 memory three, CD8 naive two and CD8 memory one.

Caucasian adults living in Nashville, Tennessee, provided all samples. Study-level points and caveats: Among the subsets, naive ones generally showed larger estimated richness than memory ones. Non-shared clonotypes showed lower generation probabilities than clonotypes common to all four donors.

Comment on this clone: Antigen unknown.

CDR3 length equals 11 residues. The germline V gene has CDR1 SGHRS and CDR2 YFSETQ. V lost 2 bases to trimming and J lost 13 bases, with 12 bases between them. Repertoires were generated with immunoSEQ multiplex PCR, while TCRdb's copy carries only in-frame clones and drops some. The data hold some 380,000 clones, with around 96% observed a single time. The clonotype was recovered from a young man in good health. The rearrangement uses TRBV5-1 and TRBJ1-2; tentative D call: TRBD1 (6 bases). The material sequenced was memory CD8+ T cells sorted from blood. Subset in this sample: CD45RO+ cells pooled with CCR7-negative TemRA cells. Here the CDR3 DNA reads TGCGCCAGCAGCTTAAGACAGGAATGCACCTTC. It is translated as CASSLRQECTF.